This T cell receptor (beta chain) was sequenced for a study of Japanese encephalitis immunity and Zika vaccine responses (dated by TCRdb to about 2021). For the wider study: Each included participant got alum-adjuvanted ZPIV three times, at weeks 0, 4 and 28, with every dose being 5.0 ug. For stimulation, either ZIKV structural-protein peptide pools divided into flavivirus-conserved and non-conserved sets were used, or JEV or YFV peptides matching the pre-vaccination. ZIKV peptides were 15-mers overlapping by 11 residues, selected for NetMHCpan/NetMHCII-predicted epitopes with affinity below 50 nM. Two to three months ahead of the first ZPIV dose, approximately 13 participants were given JEV vaccine (IXIARO) as a two-dose regimen with the doses 28 days apart. In addition, the TCR repertoires of a few flavivirus-naive individuals were analyzed at weeks 2, 6 and 52 after ZPIV vaccination began. Eleven to twelve participants received one dose of YFV vaccine (YF-VAX) before ZPIV, and several participants were flavivirus-naive. The study tested whether prior Japanese encephalitis virus (JEV) or yellow fever virus (YFV) vaccination shaped CD4 T cell responses to the Zika vaccine. For TCR sequencing, more than five representative participants were selected from each pre-vaccination group, and samples were taken at week 0 (after pre-vaccination, before ZPIV) and at week 52. Points the paper makes about the study in general: In JEV-pre-vaccinated donors, the repertoire richness of CD4 T cells responding to conserved ZIKV epitopes dropped significantly after ZPIV. Only a few individuals showed CD8 T cell responses to ZIKV peptide pools, and those responses were very low in magnitude. Only a subset of trial participants with three doses and adequate samples was analyzed, not the entire vaccinated cohort. Sample size limitations prevented peptide-pool deconvolution, so the individual peptides driving cross-reactive responses were not identified. Repertoire similarity across time-points and stimulations was higher in JEV-pre-vaccinated donors than in YFV-pre-vaccinated donors, indicating more clonotypes shared between ZIKV and JEV stimulation. Samples clustered by participant with no similarity between individuals, suggesting no public TCRs were detected.

The protocol used for the library was 5' RACE. TCRbeta libraries were pooled in proportion to their sorted cell numbers before sequencing. Total RNA was extracted from the sorted cells with RNAzol RT, and cDNA was synthesized using an oligo(dT) primer and a template-switching oligo. The TCRbeta V-CDR3-J region was amplified by PCR with Kapa HiFi between a SMARTer oligo primer and a TCRbeta constant-region primer. Illumina adaptors and sample-specific index barcodes were added in a second PCR, with HighPrep bead cleanup and a Bioanalyzer check confirming a band of roughly 650 bp. Sequencing of the libraries was done on an Illumina MiSeq using 2x151 bp paired-end reads. The authors' pipeline ran thus. Reads were demultiplexed with an in-house Java program, and TCRbeta annotations were assigned and clonotypes were counted with MiXCR. Repertoire overlap was measured with Morisita-Horn indices from the R package vegan, along with UPGMA clustering and Circos plots of recurring clonotypes. Shannon diversity and richness were normalized to the maximum possible value based on input cell numbers, so that values between 0 and 1 were obtained. CDR3beta sequences were aligned with MUSCLE, distances computed with SeqinR, and multidimensional scaling plotted in R. The raw public data were reprocessed by TCRdb itself: fastp quality trimming at Q25, MiXCR clonotype calling, in-frame beta chains only. One record per CDR3 amino acid sequence lists the most common genes and DNA. These V and J calls rely on TCRdb rather than the paper's analysis. The sample includes about 410 distinct CDR3 sequences, with roughly 0.7% observed a single time. The ten largest make up 35% of the sample.

The V end gives up 8 bases and the J end 5 bases, leaving 9 bases in the junction not matched to a gene. The CDR3 covers 14 residues, taking in both the cysteine and the phenylalanine. CDR3 DNA is the only sequence kept; it has 42 bases, read in frame from the first base. Via the germline V gene, CDR1 is ENHRY and CDR2 SYGVKD. In its sample, this clonotype comes out as medium-sized (0.01 to 0.1%). Base qualities are not provided; no much larger clone lies one nucleotide away. PBMCs were labeled with CellTrace CFSE and were cultured for roughly six days in RPMI containing about 8% human serum plus peptide pools at roughly 0.91 ug/mL each. Unfixed proliferating CD4 T cells were sorted on a BD FACSAria as live CD56-CD19-CD16-CD3+CD4+ CFSE-low cells. The enrolled adults were healthy and tested seronegative for ZIKV, JEV, YFV, DENV and WNV on microneutralization screening. Samples were obtained from a phase 1, double-blinded, randomized, placebo-controlled trial of an alum-adjuvanted Zika purified-inactivated virus (ZPIV) vaccine. Peripheral blood mononuclear cells were isolated by standard procedure and were kept frozen in liquid nitrogen until use.

This sequence was found in an adult woman who received an inactivated Zika virus vaccine. The chain uses TRBV10-3 and TRBJ1-5, with 7 bases aligning to TRBD1. Here the sequenced sample was antigen-activated CD4+ T cells from blood, cultured, taken during a Zika inactivated vaccine study. The CDR3 is CAISQGGGDQPQHF. The bases read TGTGCCATCTCCCAGGGGGGTGGAGATCAGCCCCAGCATTTT.